This TCR beta chain was documented in a study of T-cell memory formation after mild COVID-19 (TCRdb year 2021). With respect to the entire study: TCR sequence clusters from the two donors were found to be largely donor specific. Two young, previously healthy adult volunteers made up the cohort, one male and one female. In a couple of donors, T-cell clones that expanded and contracted after mild COVID-19 were tracked by sequencing TCRalpha and TCRbeta repertoires over time. The paper as a whole reports these results and caveats: The second-wave clones that peaked on day 37 were not confirmed to be SARS-CoV-2 specific. Some responding clones were detected in pre-infection memory, suggesting pre-existing cross-reactive memory T cells joined the SARS-CoV-2 response. Only a couple of mild cases were covered by the study, and larger cohorts that include severe cases with pre-infection samples were considered necessary. Balanced CD4/CD8 phenotypes were observed for clones contracting from day 15 to 85, whereas a bias towards CD4+ was observed for a second wave of clones expanding from day 15 to 37. Contracting CD4+ clones turned up mainly in the CM and EM memory subsets, whereas EMRA was where CD8+ clones were enriched.

The CDR3 contains 12 residues, cysteine and phenylalanine counted. Only the CDR3 part of the read is kept: 36 bases, read in frame from the first base. Trimming accounts for 8 bases at V and 2 bases at J, while the number of junction bases matched to no gene is 3. Sequences ENHRY (CDR1) and SYGVKD (CDR2) are obtained from the germline V gene. In its sample, this clonotype was seen a few times. No cognate antigen has been identified for it. Nothing much larger sits one base from this clone, and base qualities are not available. PBMCs were isolated by Ficoll-Paque density gradient centrifugation. For sequencing, an Illumina NovaSeq 6000 was employed. TCRalpha and TCRbeta cDNA libraries were built by 5'RACE with constant-segment primers, adding sample barcodes and unique molecular identifiers. RNA was extracted from every sample with Trizol reagent. Library amplification was performed in two PCR steps, and a second sample barcode and Illumina TruSeq adapters were introduced in the second step. Libraries were sequenced on an Illumina NovaSeq with 2 x 150 bp paired-end reads. On the study's bioinformatics: The reads were demultiplexed and collapsed into UMI-guided consensus sequences using migec v1.2.7. With mixcr v2.1.11, UMI consensuses were aligned to TRA and TRB V and J templates and assembled into clonotypes. Clonotypes were classified as expanded or contracted when called significant by both edgeR and NoisET, with noise models trained on biological replicates. edgeR calls used a false discovery rate-adjusted p below 0.01 and a log2 fold-change threshold of 1. As an exploratory analysis of dynamics, max-normalized trajectories of the 1000 most abundant clonotypes were examined with PCA combined with hierarchical clustering. Separately sequenced CD4+ and CD8+ repertoires were used to assign the CD4 or CD8 phenotype of responding clones. TCRdb applied fastp at Q25 and MiXCR to the public reads, then kept only in-frame beta chains. Every distinct CDR3 protein forms one entry, paired with its most common genes and DNA. TCRdb, not the authors, supplied the V and J calls. The sample data list about 150,000 distinct CDR3 sequences, and approximately 26% of these were observed just once. Approximately 25% of the sample belongs to the ten largest clones.

The sequence was collected from an adult woman who had mild COVID-19 (a few samples of this study predate the infection). The sample titles of this study are shuffled in the database, so cell type and time point are left out; the donor was told from shared clones. The sequencing sample was made of PBMCs or a T cell subset sorted from them (not recorded which). The sequence is built from TRBV10-3 and TRBJ2-7; 7 nucleotides in the junction match TRBD1. The DNA is TGTGCCATCTCGACAGGGACCTACGAGCAGTACTTC. It encodes CAISTGTYEQYF.